The clone carrying this T cell receptor (beta chain) has ten or more counts. For the second PCR, which ran for about 7 to 12 cycles, a sample-barcoded 5' primer and a J-beta primer mix were used. TCRdb reprocessed the 5' RACE reads with MiXCR, giving one entry per CDR3 protein. The data contain more than 900,000 distinct CDR3 sequences, about 28% of them seen just once; the ten biggest clones take up around 9.6%. The source of the sample is a study of blood T cells in healthy people across ages. Germline loops: CDR1 SGHRS, CDR2 YFSETQ. The CDR3 totals 14 residues. Trimming took 4 bases from V and 7 from J; bases not matched to a gene: 6. The same data also went into a second study, on T cells of mothers and their children.

The clonotype comes from a woman aged 40 to 49 in good health. Material for sequencing was blood. The chain links TRBV5-1 to TRBJ2-1; 9 bases map to TRBD1. The CDR3 region is CASSPPGQGNEQFF. CDR3 bases: TGCGCCAGCAGCCCACCAGGACAGGGGAATGAGCAGTTCTTC.